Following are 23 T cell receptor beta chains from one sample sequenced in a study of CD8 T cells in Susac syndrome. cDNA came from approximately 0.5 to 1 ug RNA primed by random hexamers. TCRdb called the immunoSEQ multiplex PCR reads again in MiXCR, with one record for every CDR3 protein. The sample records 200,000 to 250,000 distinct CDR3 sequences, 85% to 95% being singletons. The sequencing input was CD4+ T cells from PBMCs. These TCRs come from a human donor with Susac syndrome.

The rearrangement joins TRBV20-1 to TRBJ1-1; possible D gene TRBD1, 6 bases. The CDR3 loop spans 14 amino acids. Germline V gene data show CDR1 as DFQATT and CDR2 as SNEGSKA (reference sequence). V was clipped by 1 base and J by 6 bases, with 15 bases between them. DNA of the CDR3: TGCAGTGCTAGAGTTGGGGGCAGGCTCGCTGAAGCTTTCTTT. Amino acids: CSARVGGRLAEAFF.

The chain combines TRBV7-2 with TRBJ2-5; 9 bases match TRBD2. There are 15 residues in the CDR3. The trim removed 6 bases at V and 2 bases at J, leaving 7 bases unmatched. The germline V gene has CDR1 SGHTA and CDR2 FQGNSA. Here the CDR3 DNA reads TGTGCCAGCAGAGAGAGCGGGGGGTTTCAAGAGACCCAGTACTTC. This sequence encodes CASRESGGFQETQYF. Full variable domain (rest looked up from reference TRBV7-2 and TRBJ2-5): GAGVSQSPSNKVTEKGKDVELRCDPISGHTALYWYRQSLGQGLEFLIYFQGNSAPDKSGLPSDRFSAERTGGSVSTLTIQRTQQEDSAVYLCASRESGGFQETQYFGPGTRLLVL.

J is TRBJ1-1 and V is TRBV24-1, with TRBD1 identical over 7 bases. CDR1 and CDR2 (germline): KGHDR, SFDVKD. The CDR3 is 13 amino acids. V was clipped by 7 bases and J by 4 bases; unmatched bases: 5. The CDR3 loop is CATRDRIGTEAFF. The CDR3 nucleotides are TGTGCCACCAGGGACAGGATTGGCACTGAAGCTTTCTTT.

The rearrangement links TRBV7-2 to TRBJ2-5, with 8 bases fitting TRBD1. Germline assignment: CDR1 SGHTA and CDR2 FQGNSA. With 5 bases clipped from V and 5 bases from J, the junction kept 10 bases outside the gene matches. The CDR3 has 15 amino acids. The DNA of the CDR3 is TGTGCCAGCAGCCCAGGGGGCGGTGGGGGTGAGACCCAGTACTTC. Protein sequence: CASSPGGGGGETQYF.

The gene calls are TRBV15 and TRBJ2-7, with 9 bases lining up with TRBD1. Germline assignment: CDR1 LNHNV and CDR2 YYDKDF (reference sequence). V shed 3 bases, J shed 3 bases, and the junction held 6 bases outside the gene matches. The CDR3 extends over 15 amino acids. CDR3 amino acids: CATSREQGASYEQYF. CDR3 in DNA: TGTGCCACCAGCAGGGAACAGGGGGCGAGCTACGAGCAGTACTTC.

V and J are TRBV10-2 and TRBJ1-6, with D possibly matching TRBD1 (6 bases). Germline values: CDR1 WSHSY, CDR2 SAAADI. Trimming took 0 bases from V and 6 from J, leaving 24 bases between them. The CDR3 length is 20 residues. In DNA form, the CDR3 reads TGCGCCAGCAGTGAGTCGGCAGGGGAATGGGGGTCGCCTTCTAATTCACCCCTCCACTTT. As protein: CASSESAGEWGSPSNSPLHF.

CDR3 nucleotides: TGCAGTGCCGGCCGGGATAGCGGGGGTGAGGAGACCCAGTACTTC. Residues: CSAGRDSGGEETQYF. The chain carries TRBV20-1 and TRBJ2-5; 9 positions match TRBD2. The CDR3 extends over 15 amino acids. Trimming at V came to 6 bases and at J to 5 bases, leaving 13 bases not matched to a gene. Looked up from germline, CDR1 is DFQATT and CDR2 is SNEGSKA (reference sequence).

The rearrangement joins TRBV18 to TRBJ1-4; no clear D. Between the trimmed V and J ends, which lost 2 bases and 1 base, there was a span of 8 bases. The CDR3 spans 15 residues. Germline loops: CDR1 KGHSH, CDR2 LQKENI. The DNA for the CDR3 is TGTGCCAGCTCACCAATGGGGTTAACTAATGAAAAACTGTTTTTT. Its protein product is CASSPMGLTNEKLFF.

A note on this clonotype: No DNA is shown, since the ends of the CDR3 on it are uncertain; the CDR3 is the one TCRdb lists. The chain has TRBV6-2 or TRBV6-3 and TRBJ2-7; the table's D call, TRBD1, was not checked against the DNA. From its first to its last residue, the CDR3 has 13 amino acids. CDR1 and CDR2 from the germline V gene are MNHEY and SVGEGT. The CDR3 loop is CASSSSGQTPQYF.

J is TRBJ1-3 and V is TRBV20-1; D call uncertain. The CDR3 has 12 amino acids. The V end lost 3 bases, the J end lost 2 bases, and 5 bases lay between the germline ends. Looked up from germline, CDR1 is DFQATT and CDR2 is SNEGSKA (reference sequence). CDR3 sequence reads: CSARGTGNTIYF. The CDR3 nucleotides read TGCAGTGCTAGGGGAACTGGAAACACCATATATTTT.

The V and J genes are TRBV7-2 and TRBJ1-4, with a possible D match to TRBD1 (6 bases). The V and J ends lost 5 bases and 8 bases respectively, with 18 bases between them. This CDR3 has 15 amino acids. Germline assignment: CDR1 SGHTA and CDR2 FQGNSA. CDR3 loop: CASSLGGGLGEKLFF. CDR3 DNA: TGTGCCAGCAGCCTTGGGGGGGGCCTAGGGGAAAAACTGTTTTTT. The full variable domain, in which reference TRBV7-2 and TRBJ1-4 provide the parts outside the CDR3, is GAGVSQSPSNKVTEKGKDVELRCDPISGHTALYWYRQSLGQGLEFLIYFQGNSAPDKSGLPSDRFSAERTGGSVSTLTIQRTQQEDSAVYLCASSLGGGLGEKLFFGSGTQLSVL.

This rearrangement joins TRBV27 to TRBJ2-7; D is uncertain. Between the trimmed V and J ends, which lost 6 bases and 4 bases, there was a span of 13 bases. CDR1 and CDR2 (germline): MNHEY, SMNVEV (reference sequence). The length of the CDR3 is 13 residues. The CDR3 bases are TGTGCCAGCAGCGCTGACCCGGAATACGAGCAGTACTTC. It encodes CASSADPEYEQYF.

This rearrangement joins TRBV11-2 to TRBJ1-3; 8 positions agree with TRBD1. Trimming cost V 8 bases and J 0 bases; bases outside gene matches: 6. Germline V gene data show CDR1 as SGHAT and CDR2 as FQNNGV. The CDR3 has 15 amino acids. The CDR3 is CASGRQGYSGNTIYF. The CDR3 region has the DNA TGTGCCAGCGGACGACAGGGGTACTCTGGAAACACCATATATTTT.

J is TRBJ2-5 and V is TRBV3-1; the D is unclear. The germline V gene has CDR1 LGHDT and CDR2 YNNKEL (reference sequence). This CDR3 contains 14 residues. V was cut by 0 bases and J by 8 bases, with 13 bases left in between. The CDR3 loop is CASSQDSPLNTQYF. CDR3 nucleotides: TGTGCCAGCAGCCAAGATAGTCCCCTTAATACCCAGTACTTC.

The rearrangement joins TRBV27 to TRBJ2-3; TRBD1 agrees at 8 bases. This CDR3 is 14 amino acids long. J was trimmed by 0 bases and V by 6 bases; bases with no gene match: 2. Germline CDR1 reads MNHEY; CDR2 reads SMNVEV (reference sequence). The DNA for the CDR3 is TGTGCCAGCAGGGACAGGGTTAGCACAGATACGCAGTATTTT. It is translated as CASRDRVSTDTQYF.

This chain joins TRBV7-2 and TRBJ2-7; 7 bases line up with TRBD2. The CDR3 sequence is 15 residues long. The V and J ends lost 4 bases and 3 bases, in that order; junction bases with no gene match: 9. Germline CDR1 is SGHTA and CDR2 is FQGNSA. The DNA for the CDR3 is TGTGCCAGCAGCTCCCCGGGGAGGGTGGGCTACGAGCAGTACTTC. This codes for CASSSPGRVGYEQYF.

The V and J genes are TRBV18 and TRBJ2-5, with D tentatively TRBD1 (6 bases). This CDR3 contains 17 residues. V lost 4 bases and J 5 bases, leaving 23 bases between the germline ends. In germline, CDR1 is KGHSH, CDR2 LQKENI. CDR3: CASSLLFRDTSGETQYF. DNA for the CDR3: TGTGCCAGCTCACTTCTATTCCGGGACACCTCAGGCGAGACCCAGTACTTC.

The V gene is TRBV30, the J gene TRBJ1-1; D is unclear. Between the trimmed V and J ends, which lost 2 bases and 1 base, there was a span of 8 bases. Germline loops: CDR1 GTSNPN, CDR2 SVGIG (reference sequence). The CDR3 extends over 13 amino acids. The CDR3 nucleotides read TGTGCCTGGAGTATAGACCCGAACACTGAAGCTTTCTTT. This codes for CAWSIDPNTEAFF. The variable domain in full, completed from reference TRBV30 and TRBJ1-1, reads SQTIHQWPATLVQPVGSPLSLECTVEGTSNPNLYWYRQAAGRGLQLLFYSVGIGQISSEVPQNLSASRPQDRQFILSSKKLLLSDSGFYLCAWSIDPNTEAFFGQGTRLTVV.

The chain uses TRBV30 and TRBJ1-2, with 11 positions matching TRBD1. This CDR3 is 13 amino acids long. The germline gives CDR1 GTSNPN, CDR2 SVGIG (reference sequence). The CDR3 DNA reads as TGTGCGTTCGGACAGGGGGCCCTCTATGGCTACACCTTC. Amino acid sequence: CAFGQGALYGYTF. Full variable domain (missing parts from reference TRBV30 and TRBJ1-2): SQTIHQWPATLVQPVGSPLSLECTVEGTSNPNLYWYRQAAGRGLQLLFYSVGIGQISSEVPQNLSASRPQDRQFILSSKKLLLSDSGFYLCAFGQGALYGYTFGSGTRLTVV.

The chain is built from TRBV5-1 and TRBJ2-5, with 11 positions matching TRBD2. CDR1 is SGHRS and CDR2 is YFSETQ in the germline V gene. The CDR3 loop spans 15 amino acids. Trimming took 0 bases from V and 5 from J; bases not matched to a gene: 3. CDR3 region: CASSLALAGAETQYF. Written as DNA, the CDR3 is TGCGCCAGCAGCTTGGCACTAGCGGGGGCCGAGACCCAGTACTTC. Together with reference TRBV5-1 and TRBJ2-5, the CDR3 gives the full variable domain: KAGVTQTPRYLIKTRGQQVTLSCSPISGHRSVSWYQQTPGQGLQFLFEYFSETQRNKGNFPGRFSGRQFSNSRSEMNVSTLELGDSALYLCASSLALAGAETQYFGPGTRLLVL.

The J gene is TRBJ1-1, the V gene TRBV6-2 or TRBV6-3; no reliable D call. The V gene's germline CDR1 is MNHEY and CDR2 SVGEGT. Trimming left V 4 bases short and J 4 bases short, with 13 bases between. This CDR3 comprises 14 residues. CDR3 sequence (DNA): TGTGCCAGCAGTTTTACTGGTGAGGGCACTGAAGCTTTCTTT. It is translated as CASSFTGEGTEAFF.

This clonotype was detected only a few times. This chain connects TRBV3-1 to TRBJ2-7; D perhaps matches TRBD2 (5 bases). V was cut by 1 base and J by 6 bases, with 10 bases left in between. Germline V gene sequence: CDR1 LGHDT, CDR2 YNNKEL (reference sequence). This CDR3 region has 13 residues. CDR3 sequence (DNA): TGTGCCAGCAGCCAAGGTCGGGGTGGCGAGCAGTACTTC. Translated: CASSQGRGGEQYF.

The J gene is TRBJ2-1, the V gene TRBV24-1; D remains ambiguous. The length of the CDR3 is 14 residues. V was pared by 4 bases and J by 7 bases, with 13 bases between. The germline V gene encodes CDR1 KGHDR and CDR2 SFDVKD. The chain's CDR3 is CATSDPARANEQFF. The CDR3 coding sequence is TGTGCCACCAGTGACCCTGCCCGGGCAAATGAGCAGTTCTTC.